This T cell receptor beta chain was identified in a study of T cell clonality in common variable immunodeficiency. The study's findings and limits: Reportedly, TCR beta sequences from common variable immunodeficiency showed fewer deletions and N-nucleotide insertions.

Sequencing was performed with immunoSEQ multiplex PCR; in TCRdb, only in-frame clones are kept and a portion is missing. Recorded here are some 25,000 clones, none singletons. This clone was recorded at least ten times. The antigen is undetermined. Read data end 3 residues before the CDR3 end; the end is taken from the germline J gene. This CDR3 has 11 amino acids. Germline V lookup: CDR1 LGHDT, CDR2 YNNKEL (reference sequence). Trimming at V came to 7 bases and at J to 8 bases, leaving 2 bases not matched to a gene. The V call is TRBV3-1 (or the pseudogene TRBV3-2), the J call TRBJ2-1, with 7 bases identical to TRBD1. The receptor comes from a human donor with common variable immunodeficiency. Sequenced: peripheral blood mononuclear cells. The CDR3 is CASNRGYEQFF. Incomplete CDR3 DNA: TGTGCCAGCAACAGGGGCTATGAG.